The 9 T cell receptor beta chains presented below share a single source sample, sequenced in a study of spatial heterogeneity in lung cancer. Using its own MiXCR run on the 5' RACE reads, TCRdb lists one record per CDR3 protein. The sample consists of roughly 36,000 distinct CDR3 sequences, around 5.8% of them appearing once. Time point reported: sample taken at primary tumor resection. Material for sequencing was whole RNA from tumor, nontumor lung or frozen PBMC, left unsorted. The sample was PBMCs, taken at surgery. These receptor sequences come from a male donor with early-stage non-small cell lung cancer.

This clonotype was seen ten or more times. The gene calls are TRBV7-2 and TRBJ1-3, with D maybe TRBD1 (5 bases). CDR1 and CDR2 from the germline V gene are SGHTA and FQGNSA. The V end was cut by 2 bases, the J end by 2 bases, with 10 bases between. The CDR3 has 15 residues. The CDR3 nucleotides read TGTGCCAGCAGCTTAACTAGGGGTGCTGGAAACACCATATATTTT. Translating it yields CASSLTRGAGNTIYF.

This clonotype was seen repeatedly, ten times or more. The chain couples TRBV6-5 to TRBJ2-1; 7 nucleotides agree with TRBD1. Trimming cost V 6 bases and J 10 bases; bases outside gene matches: 12. The CDR3 length is 14 residues. Germline V gives CDR1 MNHEY, CDR2 SVGAGI. The CDR3 reads CASRPPLQGTEQFF. Here the CDR3 DNA reads TGTGCCAGCAGACCCCCATTACAGGGGACGGAGCAGTTCTTC.

There are many counts of this clonotype. The rearrangement links TRBV7-6 to TRBJ2-5, with D maybe TRBD2 (6 bases). The CDR3 sequence is 14 residues long. Deletions cut 5 bases from V and 4 bases from J, with 14 bases between. Germline CDR1 is SGHVS and CDR2 is FNYEAQ. Written as DNA, the CDR3 is TGTGCCAGCAGCCCCGCGAGGAGGGTAGAGACCCAGTACTTC. This codes for CASSPARRVETQYF. The full variable domain, completed using reference TRBV7-6 and TRBJ2-5, is GAGVSQSPRYKVTKRGQDVALRCDPISGHVSLYWYRQALGQGPEFLTYFNYEAQQDKSGLPNDRFSAERPEGSISTLTIQRTEQRDSAMYRCASSPARRVETQYFGPGTRLLVL.

The V call is TRBV3-1, the J call TRBJ2-7; D is ambiguous. The CDR3 runs to 14 residues. Germline lookup yields CDR1 LGHDT and CDR2 YNNKEL (reference sequence). V was pared by 2 bases and J by 0 bases, with 8 bases between. The DNA for the CDR3 is TGTGCCAGCAGCCAATTGGCCAGCTCCTACGAGCAGTACTTC. It translates to CASSQLASSYEQYF.

On this clonotype: A read error is possible here, since a much larger clone lies one base away. The chain joins TRBV11-2 to TRBJ1-5, with no clear D. Germline-derived CDR1 and CDR2 are SGHAT and FQNNGV. The CDR3 covers 12 residues. Written as DNA, the CDR3 is TGTGCCAGCAGCATAGATTTTGGGCCCCAGCATTTT. Translating it yields CASSIDFGPQHF.

V gene TRBV15 combines with J gene TRBJ2-5, with a possible D match to TRBD1 (5 bases). The CDR3 runs 15 residues. CDR1 and CDR2 from the germline V gene are LNHNV and YYDKDF (reference sequence). Trimming removed 0 bases at V and 4 bases at J, with 12 bases between. The CDR3 protein is CATSRDQGFGETQYF. CDR3 nucleotides: TGTGCCACCAGCAGAGATCAGGGCTTCGGAGAGACCCAGTACTTC.

This clonotype was detected many times. The chain employs TRBV25-1 and TRBJ1-2; 7 nucleotides match TRBD1. This CDR3 region has 14 residues. Germline CDR1 reads MGHDK; CDR2 reads SYGVNS. V trimming: 5 bases; J trimming: 5 bases; junction bases outside the gene matches: 8. Here the CDR3 reads CASSTGTANYGYTF. The CDR3 DNA sequence: TGTGCCAGCAGTACCGGGACAGCCAATTATGGCTACACCTTC.

This clonotype was seen repeatedly, ten times or more. This sequence joins TRBV7-2 and TRBJ1-1; D remains unclear. The CDR3 totals 13 residues. Germline-derived CDR1 and CDR2 are SGHTA and FQGNSA. V was clipped by 5 bases and J by 0 bases, with 7 bases between them. The CDR3 here is CASSDHLNTEAFF. In nucleotides, the CDR3 is TGTGCCAGCAGCGACCACCTGAACACTGAAGCTTTCTTT.

The table lists this clonotype with many counts. The rearrangement joins TRBV5-5 to TRBJ1-5; 7 bases line up with TRBD1. The germline gives CDR1 SGHKS, CDR2 YYEKEE (reference sequence). With V trimmed by 5 bases and J by 4 bases, 12 bases remained unmatched. CDR3 size: 16 residues. The CDR3 loop reads CASSRGSGTVNQPQHF. CDR3 in DNA: TGTGCCAGCAGTCGGGGCTCCGGGACAGTAAATCAGCCCCAGCATTTT. The complete variable domain, with remaining parts taken from reference TRBV5-5 and TRBJ1-5, reads DAGVTQSPTHLIKTRGQQVTLRCSPISGHKSVSWYQQVLGQGPQFIFQYYEKEERGRGNFPDRFSARQFPNYSSELNVNALLLGDSALYLCASSRGSGTVNQPQHFGDGTRLSIL.